A selection of T cell receptor beta chains follows, all from one sample in a study of T-cell memory formation after mild COVID-19. TCRdb reprocessed the 5' RACE reads via MiXCR and lists one record per CDR3 protein. The sample gives some 320,000 distinct CDR3 sequences, around 15% of which show up once; roughly 23% is in the top ten. Sequenced sample: PBMCs or a T cell subset sorted from them (not recorded which). These receptors were taken from a man younger than 35 who had mild COVID-19 (a few samples of this study predate the infection). Cell type and time point are not known. The CDR3 runs from the conserved cysteine through the conserved F or W. D genes are given only for firm matches. Clone size appears in some rows only: once, few, many, or a class for an expanded clone.

few TRBJ2-1 TRBV7-3 . TGTGCCACCGACAGTGGTGTCGGCAATGAGCAGTTCTTC CATDSGVGNEQFF
. TRBJ2-1 TRBV9 . TGTGCCAGCAGCGCCCCTCTACGCGGGGTCGACAATGAGCAGTTCTTC CASSAPLRGVDNEQFF
. TRBJ1-2 TRBV6-5 TRBD1 TGTGCCAGCAGTAACTGGGGGACAGGGAGGGACTATGGCTACACCTTC CASSNWGTGRDYGYTF
. TRBJ1-6 TRBV6-2/TRBV6-3 . TGTGCCAGCAGTTACCGGGTGGAGATCAGGCATTCACCCCTCCACTTT CASSYRVEIRHSPLHF
few TRBJ2-5 TRBV5-1 TRBD1 TGCGCCAGCACCAACAGGGGGCAGGGGCAAGAGACCCAGTACTTC CASTNRGQGQETQYF
few TRBJ2-3 TRBV4-2 TRBD2 TGTGCCAGCAGCCAGGAACTAGCGGGGGGGCTGCGTACGCAGTATTTT CASSQELAGGLRTQYF
. TRBJ2-7 TRBV14 TRBD2 TGTGCCAGCAGCCAAGGTCGAGGGGAGGGCAACCCCTACGAGCAGTACTTC CASSQGRGEGNPYEQYF
many TRBJ2-1 TRBV5-1 . TGCGCCAGCAGCTCCGACCCAAACAATGAGCAGTTCTTC CASSSDPNNEQFF
. TRBJ1-1 TRBV2 . TGTGCCAGCAGTGAATTGACCAACACTGAAGCTTTCTTT CASSELTNTEAFF
few TRBJ2-2 TRBV28 . TGTGCCAGCAGTTTACATCCAAGCTCCTCCACCGGGGAGCTGTTTTTT CASSLHPSSSTGELFF
few TRBJ1-1 TRBV9 . TGTGCCAGCAGCGAGGGGACCCTAAGGACAAACACTGAAGCTTTCTTT CASSEGTLRTNTEAFF
. TRBJ1-5 TRBV6-6 . TGTGCCAGCAGTTACCCTGAGGGGGGTTCAGACTTTGGTCAGCCCCAGCATTTT CASSYPEGGSDFGQPQHF
. TRBJ1-1 TRBV29-1 . TGCAGCTCAGGACAGAGTAACACTGAAGCTTTCTTT CSSGQSNTEAFF
few TRBJ1-4 TRBV9 . TGTGCCAGCAGCGTAGAGTCGGCGAGGGGAAAACTGTTTTTT CASSVESARGKLFF
few TRBJ2-1 TRBV7-3 . TGTGCCAGCAGCTTATCGCCTACGGGGAATGAGCAGTTCTTC CASSLSPTGNEQFF
few TRBJ2-6 TRBV12-3/TRBV12-4 . TGTGCCAGCAGTTCGCACAGGAGGGAAATTGGGGCCAACGTCCTGACTTTC CASSSHRREIGANVLTF
many TRBJ2-4 TRBV20-1 . TGCAGTGCTAGAGATCTCATGGGGATGTACATTCAGTACTTC CSARDLMGMYIQYF
few TRBJ1-2 TRBV12-3/TRBV12-4 . TGTGCCAGCAACCTGTGGGGGGCTAACTATGGCTACACCTTC CASNLWGANYGYTF
. TRBJ1-2 TRBV20-1 . TGCAGTGGACCCCCGAACTATGGCTACACCTTC CSGPPNYGYTF
. TRBJ2-2 TRBV12-3/TRBV12-4 TRBD2 TGTGCCAGCAGCCCAAGGAGCGGGGGAAACACCGGGGAGCTGTTTTTT CASSPRSGGNTGELFF
few TRBJ2-4 TRBV6-1 . TGTGCCAGCAGTGATGAAGCCGGGGCAGGAAACATTCAGTACTTC CASSDEAGAGNIQYF
. TRBJ1-3 TRBV7-2 . TGTGCCAGCAGCAAATACTCTGGAAACACCATATATTTT CASSKYSGNTIYF
. TRBJ2-3 TRBV10-3 TRBD1 TGTGCCATCAGTGAACCTGGACAGGACCAAACAGATACGCAGTATTTT CAISEPGQDQTDTQYF
few TRBJ1-5 TRBV6-5 . TGTGCCAGCAGTTACAACGAACGTCAGCCCCAGCATTTT CASSYNERQPQHF
. TRBJ2-4 TRBV20-1 . TGCAGTGCTAGAGGAGGACACGGGGCAGCCAAAAACATTCAGTACTTC CSARGGHGAAKNIQYF
. TRBJ2-5 TRBV5-1 . TGCGCCAGCAGCTCAGGAGTAGGCGAAGAGACCCAGTACTTC CASSSGVGEETQYF
. TRBJ2-1 TRBV6-2/TRBV6-3 . TGTGCCAGCAGTCAGGGCCATGAGCAGTTCTTC CASSQGHEQFF
few TRBJ1-2 TRBV7-2 TRBD1 TGTGCCAGCAGCTTAGCCACAGGGGGCTATGGCTACACCTTC CASSLATGGYGYTF
. TRBJ1-2 TRBV7-2 TRBD1 TGTGCCAGCAGCTTGCAGACAGGGGGCGCCGGCTACACCTTC CASSLQTGGAGYTF
. TRBJ1-2 TRBV27 TRBD1 TGTGCCAGCAGTAGTAAAGGGACAGGACGCGGCTACACCTTC CASSSKGTGRGYTF
. TRBJ1-1 TRBV7-3 . TGTGCCAGCAGCTTAGAACCTGGGGCCACTGAAGCTTTCTTT CASSLEPGATEAFF
few TRBJ2-3 TRBV28 . TGTGCCAGCACCCATCATACCGGGGGTACAGATACGCAGTATTTT CASTHHTGGTDTQYF
. TRBJ1-5 TRBV19 TRBD1 TGTGCCAGCGATTACAGGGGGGTCGGCAATCAGCCCCAGCATTTT CASDYRGVGNQPQHF